Detailed here is one T cell receptor (beta chain). The data stem from a study of T cells after yellow fever vaccination. Each CDR3 protein is one row after TCRdb ran MiXCR on the 5' RACE reads. The profile shows 96,000 or so distinct CDR3 sequences, 8% to 10% of them singletons. The V end was cut by 7 bases, the J end by 1 base, with 16 bases between. The CDR3 has 14 residues. The germline V gene encodes CDR1 SQVTM and CDR2 ANQGSEA. Material: CD8+ T cells not binding an NS4B(214-222) dextramer, sorted from PBMCs, obtained roughly 14 days after the first yellow fever vaccination. This sequence joins TRBV29-1 and TRBJ1-1; possible D gene TRBD1, 5 bases. The receptor comes from a man aged 18 to 29 who received the YFV17D yellow fever vaccine. The CDR3 DNA reads TGCAGCGCCGGGACTCATTTTTCGAACACTGAAGCTTTCTTT. Protein product: CSAGTHFSNTEAFF.